This TCR beta chain is from a study of T cells in women clearing cervical HPV infection. Study-wide background: Blood came at first lesion visit for cases, post-clearance for controls.

The study, taken as a whole, reports: TRBV6-7 abundance was lower in cases than controls (0.11% versus 0.16%). CIN3+ cases had significantly higher TCR repertoire richness than controls, but evenness did not differ.

Cervical HPV DNA detected by MY09/MY11 PCR, typed by dot-blot. Clones were sequenced by immunoSEQ multiplex PCR, and TCRdb holds only the in-frame ones, with some missing. The sample table sets out tens of thousands of clones. This CDR3 spans 12 amino acids. Germline CDR1 is SEHNR and CDR2 is FQNEAQ (reference sequence). As for this clone: What it binds is not known. The DNA ends 3 residues before the CDR3 does, and the rest of the CDR3 is filled in from the germline J gene.

Sequencing used blood buffy coat. This chain uses TRBV7-9 with TRBJ1-2, with 7 bases identical to TRBD1. This TCR was recovered from a woman aged 18 to 75 with a cervical HPV16 infection that either progressed to CIN3+ or cleared (not recorded which). The CDR3 DNA, read in part, is TGTGCCAGCAGCGCACGGGACAGCGAC. This translates into CASSARDSD. The entire CDR3 is CASSARDSDYTF.